These 21 T cell receptor beta chains share one sample of origin, sequenced in a study of blood T cell repertoires in COVID-19. The table came from immunoSEQ multiplex PCR; TCRdb's copy has only in-frame clones and leaves some out. Counted here are hundreds of thousands of clones, roughly 80% occurring once; the ten biggest clones make up 5%. Material for sequencing was PBMCs or T cells enriched from blood (not recorded which). The source is a man in his forties or fifties who had been exposed to COVID-19.

The chain joins TRBV7-2 to TRBJ2-3, with D possibly TRBD2 on 5 matching bases. Germline V lookup: CDR1 SGHTA, CDR2 FQGNSA. V was shortened by 1 base and J by 2 bases, with 13 bases between the two germline ends. The CDR3 contains 16 residues. The CDR3 loop reads CASSLEARGITDTQYF. The CDR3 coding sequence is TGTGCCAGCAGCTTAGAAGCCCGGGGAATCACAGATACGCAGTATTTT. The full variable domain, rest sourced from reference TRBV7-2 and TRBJ2-3, is GAGVSQSPSNKVTEKGKDVELRCDPISGHTALYWYRQSLGQGLEFLIYFQGNSAPDKSGLPSDRFSAERTGGSVSTLTIQRTQQEDSAVYLCASSLEARGITDTQYFGPGTRLTVL.

The gene calls are TRBV19 and TRBJ2-5; perhaps TRBD2 as D (6 bases). V dropped 0 bases and J dropped 5 bases, with 13 bases sitting between them. CDR1 and CDR2 from the germline V gene are LNHDA and SQIVND (reference sequence). CDR3 length: 15 amino acids. CDR3 sequence reads: CASSIDLISGETQYF. CDR3 DNA: TGTGCCAGTAGTATAGATCTTATCAGCGGGGAGACCCAGTACTTC. The full variable domain, completed using reference TRBV19 and TRBJ2-5, is DGGITQSPKYLFRKEGQNVTLSCEQNLNHDAMYWYRQDPGQGLRLIYYSQIVNDFQKGDIAEGYSVSREKKESFPLTVTSAQKNPTAFYLCASSIDLISGETQYFGPGTRLLVL.

The rearrangement joins TRBV29-1 to TRBJ2-2; D may be TRBD1 (6 bases). The CDR3 length is 13 residues. Trimming removed 4 bases from V and 3 bases from J, with 9 bases in between. CDR1 and CDR2 (germline): SQVTM, ANQGSEA. The CDR3 DNA follows: TGCAGCGTTGGAGGACAGTACACCGGGGAGCTGTTTTTT. Translated, it gives CSVGGQYTGELFF.

V usage is TRBV12-3 or TRBV12-4 and J usage is TRBJ1-1; D call uncertain. The CDR3 totals 10 residues. The V end was cut by 3 bases, the J end by 11 bases, with 7 bases between. CDR3 sequence: CASSFPVAFF. As DNA, the CDR3 is TGTGCCAGCAGTTTTCCGGTCGCTTTCTTT.

In this sample, this clone turned up once. The J gene is TRBJ2-4, the V gene TRBV7-9; D uncertain. CDR3 length: 13 residues. V was trimmed by 0 bases and J by 8 bases, leaving 8 bases between them. Looked up from germline, CDR1 is SEHNR and CDR2 is FQNEAQ (reference sequence). Here the CDR3 DNA reads TGTGCCAGCAGCTTAGCGGTTCCGGACATTCAGTACTTC. Its translation is CASSLAVPDIQYF.

For the CDR3, the DNA is TGTGCCAGCAGCCCGTCCGGGAACACCGGGGAGCTGTTTTTT. It is translated as CASSPSGNTGELFF. The chain combines TRBV3-1 (or the pseudogene TRBV3-2) with TRBJ2-2; no firm D call. Germline CDR1 reads LGHDT; CDR2 reads YNNKEL (reference sequence). CDR3 length equals 14 residues. Deletions cut 4 bases from V and 1 base from J, with 7 bases between.

The chain is built from TRBV4-1 and TRBJ1-5; D not certain. V was clipped by 3 bases and J by 6 bases, with 15 bases between them. Germline assignment: CDR1 MGHRA and CDR2 YSYEKL. The CDR3 runs 15 residues. CDR3 DNA: TGCGCCAGCAGCCACCAGGTCGTGGAGGGTCAGCCCCAGCATTTT. This gives the protein CASSHQVVEGQPQHF.

The genes are TRBV7-9 and TRBJ1-2, with TRBD1 matching over 7 bases. The V and J ends lost 4 bases and 2 bases, in that order; junction bases with no gene match: 4. The CDR3 is made up of 14 amino acids. CDR1 and CDR2 from the germline V gene are SEHNR and FQNEAQ (reference sequence). This CDR3 reads CASSSTQGNYGYTF. The CDR3 DNA sequence: TGTGCCAGCAGCTCAACACAGGGGAACTATGGCTACACCTTC.

This clone was seen a few times. CDR3 region: CASQTAGLYQPQHF. CDR3 DNA: TGTGCCAGCCAGACGGCGGGACTCTATCAGCCCCAGCATTTT. The chain joins TRBV6-5 to TRBJ1-5, with a possible D match to TRBD1 (5 bases). The length of the CDR3 is 14 residues. Looked up from germline, CDR1 is MNHEY and CDR2 is SVGAGI. V was shortened by 8 bases and J by 5 bases, with 16 bases between the two germline ends.

This clone was counted once. The chain combines TRBV6-5 with TRBJ2-7, with TRBD1 identical over 10 bases. CDR3 length: 14 residues. The germline gives CDR1 MNHEY, CDR2 SVGAGI. V shed 7 bases and J 3 bases; nucleotides not matched to a gene: 6. CDR3 in DNA: TGTGCCAGCACCGACAGGGGGCTTGACTACGAGCAGTACTTC. This encodes CASTDRGLDYEQYF.

The chain links TRBV10-3 to TRBJ2-1; D is unclear. The CDR3 extends over 13 amino acids. Germline assignment: CDR1 ENHRY and CDR2 SYGVKD. V lost 10 bases and J 5 bases, leaving 15 bases between the germline ends. Here the CDR3 DNA reads TGTGCCACTCAAATGGCTACAGACAATGAGCAGTTCTTC. Protein product: CATQMATDNEQFF.

V usage is TRBV5-4 and J usage is TRBJ2-2; 7 nucleotides line up with TRBD2. CDR1 is SGHNT and CDR2 is YYREEE in the germline V gene (reference sequence). V lost 4 bases, J lost 3 bases, and 9 bases stayed unmatched. This CDR3 contains 16 residues. CDR3 nucleotide sequence: TGTGCCAGCAGCCCGGCGGGGGACCAACACACCGGGGAGCTGTTTTTT. Translated, it gives CASSPAGDQHTGELFF.

This clone was seen just once. The CDR3 loop reads CASSFGDEQYF. CDR3 nucleotides: TGTGCCAGCAGCTTCGGGGACGAGCAGTACTTC. This sequence joins TRBV5-5 and TRBJ2-7, with a tentative D call TRBD2 (5 bases). Between the trimmed V and J ends, which lost 2 bases and 5 bases, there was a span of 5 bases. There are 11 residues in the CDR3. CDR1 is SGHKS, CDR2 YYEKEE, per germline (reference sequence).

The CDR3: CASGGGPDTQYF. The DNA for the CDR3 is TGTGCCAGCGGCGGGGGGCCAGATACGCAGTATTTT. V usage is TRBV3-1 (or the pseudogene TRBV3-2) and J usage is TRBJ2-3, with TRBD2 matching 8 bases. Germline values: CDR1 LGHDT, CDR2 YNNKEL (reference sequence). The CDR3 length is 12 residues. The J segment lost 4 bases and the V segment lost 8 bases, leaving 2 bases of the junction unmatched.

The chain couples TRBV30 to TRBJ2-7; D uncertain. V lost 4 bases to trimming and J lost 3 bases, with 7 bases between them. The V gene's germline CDR1 is GTSNPN and CDR2 SVGIG (reference sequence). The CDR3 loop spans 11 amino acids. CDR3 loop: CAWTSDYEQYF. In nucleotides, the CDR3 is TGTGCCTGGACTAGTGACTACGAGCAGTACTTC. The full variable domain, in which reference TRBV30 and TRBJ2-7 provide the parts outside the CDR3, is SQTIHQWPATLVQPVGSPLSLECTVEGTSNPNLYWYRQAAGRGLQLLFYSVGIGQISSEVPQNLSASRPQDRQFILSSKKLLLSDSGFYLCAWTSDYEQYFGPGTRLTVT.

The CDR3 protein is CASSRGLAGVLGELFF. Written as DNA, the CDR3 is TGTGCCAGCAGCCGAGGACTAGCGGGAGTCCTCGGGGAGCTGTTTTTT. The chain couples TRBV11-2 to TRBJ2-2, with 13 bases that match TRBD2. This CDR3 spans 16 amino acids. V dropped 5 bases and J dropped 7; count of bases not matched to a gene: 7. CDR1 SGHAT and CDR2 FQNNGV come from the germline V gene.

The chain couples TRBV6-5 to TRBJ1-1, with D hard to call. Germline CDR1 reads MNHEY; CDR2 reads SVGAGI. The length of the CDR3 is 14 residues. With 4 bases removed from V and 1 base from J, the gap between germline ends came to 10 bases. The CDR3 loop is CASSSIGGNTEAFF. Here the CDR3 DNA reads TGTGCCAGCAGTTCGATCGGTGGGAACACTGAAGCTTTCTTT.

This clone was counted many times. The chain couples TRBV12-5 to TRBJ2-3; TRBD2 matches at 9 bases. V was clipped by 5 bases and J by 7 bases; unmatched bases: 7. Germline loops: CDR1 LGHNT, CDR2 FRNRAP. The CDR3 length is 14 residues. CDR3 amino acids: CASGPGLASNTQYF. In nucleotides, the CDR3 is TGTGCTAGTGGTCCGGGACTAGCCTCCAATACGCAGTATTTT.

The chain is built from TRBV7-3 and TRBJ2-3; D call uncertain. The CDR3 covers 13 residues. CDR1 and CDR2 (germline): SGHTA, FQGTGA. Deletions cut 2 bases from V and 6 bases from J, with 9 bases between. CDR3 nucleotides: TGTGCCAGCAGCTTAGAGAGGCGGGATACGCAGTATTTT. It translates to CASSLERRDTQYF.

This clone was recorded only once. The chain employs TRBV19 and TRBJ1-3; D is perhaps TRBD1 (6 bases). V was trimmed by 2 bases and J by 7 bases, leaving 18 bases between them. Germline CDR1 LNHDA, CDR2 SQIVND (reference sequence). This CDR3 region has 16 residues. The CDR3 DNA is TGTGCCAGTAGTATAAGGGGACAAGCTTTGGTTAACACCATATATTTT. Its protein product is CASSIRGQALVNTIYF.

The chain couples TRBV30 to TRBJ1-2; weak D call: TRBD1 (5 bases). V was trimmed by 4 bases and J by 7 bases, leaving 13 bases between them. The length of the CDR3 is 12 residues. CDR1 GTSNPN and CDR2 SVGIG come from the germline V gene (reference sequence). CDR3 in DNA: TGTGCCTGGACTGGGGGGGGTTTTGGCTACACCTTC. It specifies CAWTGGGFGYTF.